This TCR beta chain was captured in a study of OX40 agonist ivuxolimab in advanced cancers. Study information: Patients got intravenous ivuxolimab at 0.01 to 10 mg/kg every 2 weeks. Eligibility admitted prior anti-PD-1, anti-PD-L1 or anti-CTLA-4 therapy; 30% to 40% had some.

Germline-derived CDR1 and CDR2 are SNHLY and FYNNEI. V lost 6 bases, J lost 3 bases, and 18 bases lay in between. The CDR3 length is 16 residues. As for this clone: Antigen: not known.

Study-level results: At doses 0.1 to 3.0 mg/kg, CD4+ and CD8+ clones expanded. Relative to CD4+ cells, CD8+ T cells on average had more expanded clones.

Sequencing was performed with immunoSEQ multiplex PCR; in TCRdb, only in-frame clones are kept and a portion is missing. The profile covers roughly 51,000 clones, with about 89% appearing a single time and about 1.4% taken by the ten largest. The clonotype comes from an adult with an advanced solid tumor such as melanoma, head and neck, liver or kidney cancer. J is TRBJ2-4 and V is TRBV2; a weak D match, TRBD1 (6 bases). The specimen comprised CD4+ or CD8+ T cells sorted from blood, sampled in a trial of the OX40 agonist ivuxolimab. The CDR3 DNA reads TGTGCCAGCAGCGGACTCACAGGGAAGGACAAAAACATTCAGTACTTC. As protein: CASSGLTGKDKNIQYF.